This entry describes one T cell receptor (beta chain). This entry is derived from a study of blood T cell repertoires in COVID-19. Study-level information: Acute and convalescent COVID-19 specimens originated in the United States, Italy and Spain. PBMCs, B-cell-depleted T cells, or T cells were the source of the cDNA or gDNA that made up the material.

In the original processing: Using reference gene primer amplification, nucleated cell counts were estimated. The table came from immunoSEQ multiplex PCR; TCRdb's copy has only in-frame clones and leaves some out. D and trimming come from the DNA, and the V and J calls and clone size come from that table. This sample has some 100,000 clones, with around 80% found just once. This CDR3 contains 13 residues. V trimming: 11 bases; J trimming: 5 bases; junction bases outside the gene matches: 7. Germline V lookup: CDR1 MDHEN, CDR2 SYDVKM. J is TRBJ2-5 and V is TRBV28, with TRBD1 identical over 11 bases. This receptor was taken from a man over 45 with active or convalescent COVID-19. The material sequenced was peripheral blood. CDR3 sequence reads: CAGGQGALETQYF. The CDR3 bases are TGTGCCGGTGGACAGGGGGCGTTGGAGACCCAGTACTTC.